Listed below are T cell receptor beta chains from one sample, sequenced in a study of T cell repertoires in cytomegalovirus infection. TCRdb re-derived calls from the reads in MiXCR, one entry per CDR3 protein. The table includes hundreds of thousands of distinct CDR3 sequences, 20% to 25% detected once. What was sequenced was CD8+ T cells from PBMCs. The receptors were sampled from a human donor in good health (CMV status not recorded). Some clones in this sample may be carry-over from other donors' samples. CDR3s include the opening cysteine and the closing phenylalanine or tryptophan. The D gene is left open where the match is weak. Clone size is stated in some rows and not others, as once, few, many or a class when expanded.

j_call,cdr3_length,d_call,v_call,clone_size,cdr3_nt,cdr3_aa
TRBJ2-3,17,TRBD2,TRBV28,many,TGTGCCAGCAGCTTAGCCCCCGGGGGGTGGAGCACAGATACGCAGTATTTT,CASSLAPGGWSTDTQYF
TRBJ1-2,14,.,TRBV6-5,once,TGTACCAGCAGAGATCCCAGGGTTAACTATGGCTACACCTTC,CTSRDPRVNYGYTF
TRBJ1-5,15,.,TRBV12-3/TRBV12-4,many,TGTGCCAGCAGTTTAGGTAGGGGCTCGGTCTTCCCCCAGCATTTT,CASSLGRGSVFPQHF
TRBJ2-5,14,.,TRBV7-2,.,TGTGCCAGCAGCTTAGCGACAGTCCAAGAGACCCAGTACTTC,CASSLATVQETQYF
TRBJ2-5,18,TRBD2,TRBV28,few,TGTGCCAGCAGTTTATCCCCATCTGGTAGCGGGCATTGGGAGACCCAGTACTTC,CASSLSPSGSGHWETQYF
TRBJ2-5,17,TRBD2,TRBV7-8,few,TGTGCCAGCAGCTTAGGGGGGGGCCGGGGGGGCCGTGAGACCCAGTACTTC,CASSLGGGRGGRETQYF
TRBJ1-5,14,.,TRBV7-2,many,TGTGCCAGCAGCCTAGACAGGAGTGATCAGCCCCAGCATTTT,CASSLDRSDQPQHF
TRBJ1-1,13,.,TRBV12-3/TRBV12-4,.,TGTGCCAGCAGTTCCTCTGGGTACACTGAAGCTTTCTTT,CASSSSGYTEAFF
TRBJ2-1,13,.,TRBV7-8,many,TGTGCCAGCAGCTCAGACTTTGGTGGACAGAAGTTCTTC,CASSSDFGGQKFF
TRBJ1-1,13,TRBD1,TRBV20-1,.,TGCAGTGGTTTCAGGGGGCTCATGGCTGAAGCTTTCTTT,CSGFRGLMAEAFF
TRBJ2-6,17,TRBD1,TRBV18,few,TGTGCCAGCTCACCCCGGGACAGATACGCTGGGGCCAACGTCCTGACTTTC,CASSPRDRYAGANVLTF
TRBJ1-5,15,.,TRBV7-8,many,TGTGCCAGCAGCTCCATCCGTGGGCCCGGTCAGCCCCAGCATTTT,CASSSIRGPGQPQHF
TRBJ2-3,14,TRBD2,TRBV7-3,few,TGTGCCGGAGTAGCGGGGGGGCTGGCAGATACGCAGTATTTT,CAGVAGGLADTQYF
TRBJ2-5,16,.,TRBV7-2,many,TGTGCCAGCAGCCTAGATGTCACCAAGTACCAAGAGACCCAGTACTTC,CASSLDVTKYQETQYF
TRBJ2-7,15,TRBD2,TRBV7-6,many,TGTGCCAGCAGCTTCGGTGCTAGCGGGGCCTACGAGCAGTACTTC,CASSFGASGAYEQYF
TRBJ2-3,16,TRBD1,TRBV2,.,TGTGCCAGCAGTGTCCCGAGGGACAGGGGCTCGGATACGCAGTATTTT,CASSVPRDRGSDTQYF
TRBJ2-5,13,.,TRBV6-6,.,TGTGCCAGCAGGCCGGACTACCAAGAGGCCCAGTACTTC,CASRPDYQEAQYF
TRBJ1-1,15,.,TRBV15,.,TGTGCCACCAGGCGACGGGGCACGACGAACACTGAAGCTTTCTTT,CATRRRGTTNTEAFF
TRBJ2-7,15,TRBD2,TRBV7-9,few,TGTGCCAGCAGCATAAGCGGGGGCCAAGCCTACGAGCAGTACTTC,CASSISGGQAYEQYF
TRBJ1-2,15,.,TRBV6-5,.,TGTGCCAGCAGTTACTCGGGAAGAGCTATGGGTGGCTACACCTTC,CASSYSGRAMGGYTF
TRBJ1-1,12,.,TRBV19,.,TGTGCCAGTAGTGGGGCGGACACTGAAGCTTTCTTT,CASSGADTEAFF
TRBJ2-1,17,TRBD2,TRBV29-1,.,TGCAGCGTCGAAGATCCGTGGACTAGCGGGGGGGCAGGGGAGCAGTTCTTC,CSVEDPWTSGGAGEQFF
TRBJ2-1,15,TRBD2,TRBV10-3,.,TGTGCCATCAGTGAGTCGGAACTAGCGGGGGGGCTGCAGTTCTTC,CAISESELAGGLQFF
TRBJ1-3,18,.,TRBV7-3,.,TGTGCCATCAGCTTAAATCGTCCCGTCGAGGACTCTGGAAACACCATATATTTT,CAISLNRPVEDSGNTIYF
TRBJ1-4,15,.,TRBV27,.,TGTGCCAGCAGTTCACGGGTGGCAACTAATGAAAAACTGTTTTTT,CASSSRVATNEKLFF
TRBJ1-2,16,.,TRBV5-1,few,TGCGCCAGCAGCTCGTCCACGGGACACAAGGCGATCGGCTACACCTTC,CASSSSTGHKAIGYTF
TRBJ2-1,11,.,TRBV28,.,TGTGCCAGCACTACCTACAATGAGCAGTTCTTC,CASTTYNEQFF
TRBJ2-1,14,TRBD2,TRBV7-8,many,TGTGCCAGCAGCCGTCGGGGGGTCGGGAATGAGCAGTTCTTC,CASSRRGVGNEQFF
TRBJ2-3,17,.,TRBV15,few,TGTGCCACCAGCAGAGACCCTAGCACCTGGCTCACAGATACGCAGTATTTT,CATSRDPSTWLTDTQYF
TRBJ1-1,14,.,TRBV7-9,.,TGTGCCAGCAGCTTAGTTCAGGAGAACACTGAAGCTTTCTTT,CASSLVQENTEAFF
TRBJ2-1,16,.,TRBV19,.,TGTGCCAGTAGTATAGGGACCCAGGGCACCTACAATGAGCAGTTCTTC,CASSIGTQGTYNEQFF
TRBJ1-1,16,.,TRBV23-1,.,TGCGCCCACAGAAGAGGCCCGGGACTGTCGAACACTGAAGCTTTCTTT,CAHRRGPGLSNTEAFF
TRBJ1-2,15,TRBD1,TRBV6-1,many,TGTGCCAGCAGCTCCGGGACAGGGGACAAGGGAGGCTACACCTTC,CASSSGTGDKGGYTF
TRBJ2-2,16,TRBD1,TRBV7-6,.,TGTGCCAGCAGCTTAGCCCCGGGACAGGACACCGGGGAGCTGTTTTTT,CASSLAPGQDTGELFF
TRBJ1-6,13,.,TRBV7-6,.,TGTGCCAGCCAAGCAGGGGCGGGATCACCCCTCCACTTT,CASQAGAGSPLHF
TRBJ2-1,16,TRBD1,TRBV20-1,many,TGCAGTGCTAGAGAACCGGGACAGGGGATCTACAATGAGCAGTTCTTC,CSAREPGQGIYNEQFF
TRBJ2-3,14,.,TRBV7-9,.,TGTGCCTTGCGCAACATCGCTAGCACAGATACGCAGTATTTT,CALRNIASTDTQYF
TRBJ1-1,13,.,TRBV29-1,.,TGCAGCGTTGAGGCGGTCACGAACACTGAAGCTTTCTTT,CSVEAVTNTEAFF
TRBJ2-1,13,.,TRBV24-1,few,TGTGCCACCAGTGACCGTGGACAATCCCAGCAGTTCTTC,CATSDRGQSQQFF
TRBJ2-7,15,.,TRBV6-6,.,TGTGCCAGCAGTTACTCGGTACAGTCTACATACGAGCAGTACTTC,CASSYSVQSTYEQYF
TRBJ1-2,13,TRBD1,TRBV6-6,few,TGTGCCAGCAGTTACGAACAGGGGCATGGCTACACCTTC,CASSYEQGHGYTF
TRBJ2-7,17,TRBD2,TRBV11-2,few,TGTGCCAGCAGCTTACTCCCGGGAGCGGGGCCGGGGGACGAGCAGTACTTC,CASSLLPGAGPGDEQYF
TRBJ1-1,17,.,TRBV6-2/TRBV6-3,few,TGTGCCAGCAGTTACTCTAAGATGGGGAGTGGTGGCACTGAAGCTTTCTTT,CASSYSKMGSGGTEAFF
TRBJ2-3,15,.,TRBV27,.,TGTGCCTCCCAGGGTGGTCACGACCGCACAGATACGCAGTATTTT,CASQGGHDRTDTQYF
TRBJ2-2,14,.,TRBV7-3,.,TGTGCCAGCAGCTTAAGAAAGGGAACCGGGGAGCTGTTTTTT,CASSLRKGTGELFF
TRBJ1-3,17,.,TRBV7-2,many,TGTGCCAGCAGCTTAATGGCGGGGGCCTTCTCTGGAAACACCATATATTTT,CASSLMAGAFSGNTIYF
TRBJ2-3,16,.,TRBV7-2,many,TGTGCCAGCAGCTTATTGTGGGACCAGTCCACAGATACGCAGTATTTT,CASSLLWDQSTDTQYF